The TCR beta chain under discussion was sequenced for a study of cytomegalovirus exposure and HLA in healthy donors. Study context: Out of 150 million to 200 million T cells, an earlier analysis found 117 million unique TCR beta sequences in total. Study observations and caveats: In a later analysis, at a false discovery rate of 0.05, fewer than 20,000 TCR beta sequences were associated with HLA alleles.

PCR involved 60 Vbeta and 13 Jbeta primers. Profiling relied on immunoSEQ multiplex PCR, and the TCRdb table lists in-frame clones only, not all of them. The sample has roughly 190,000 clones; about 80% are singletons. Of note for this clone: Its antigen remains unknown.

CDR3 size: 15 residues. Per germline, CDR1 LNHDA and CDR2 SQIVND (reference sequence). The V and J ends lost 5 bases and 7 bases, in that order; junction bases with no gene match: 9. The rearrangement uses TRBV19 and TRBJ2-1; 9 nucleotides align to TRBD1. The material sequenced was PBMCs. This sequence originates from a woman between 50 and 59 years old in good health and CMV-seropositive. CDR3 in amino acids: CASSLWTGVGNEQFF. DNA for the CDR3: TGTGCCAGTAGTCTTTGGACAGGGGTAGGGAATGAGCAGTTCTTC.